These 7 T cell receptor beta chains share one sample of origin, sequenced in a study of metastatic and nonmetastatic thyroid tumors. TCRdb re-called the PCR reads through MiXCR. The sample has 50,000 or so clones; approximately 24% are singletons. Prior to thyroid surgery, none of the patients had received any treatment. Sequenced material: blood. The source of these receptors is a male donor with papillary thyroid cancer or a benign thyroid nodule (not recorded which). Some clones in this sample may be carry-over from other donors' samples.

This clone was seen at least ten times. This sample also contains other DNA sequences that code for the same CDR3. The CDR3 protein is CASSDCGNSGANVLTF. CDR3 in DNA: TGCGCCAGCAGTGATTGCGGGAACTCTGGGGCCAACGTCCTGACTTTC. The V gene is TRBV10-1, the J gene TRBJ2-6; maybe TRBD2 (6 bases). The germline CDR1 and CDR2 sequences are WNHNN and SYGVQD (reference sequence). Trimming removed 3 bases at V and 0 bases at J, with 9 bases between. This CDR3 spans 16 amino acids.

This clone was observed at least ten times. The chain links TRBV6-1 to TRBJ1-2; possible D gene TRBD1, 5 bases. The CDR3 length is 12 residues. Trimming stripped 4 bases from V and 2 bases from J, with 5 bases between. Germline V gene sequence: CDR1 MNHNS, CDR2 SASEGT. The CDR3, as DNA: TGTGCCAGCAGTGCAGGGAACTATGGCTACACCTTC. This translates into CASSAGNYGYTF.

This clone has a handful of counts. This sequence joins TRBV27 and TRBJ2-7, with a possible D match to TRBD2 (6 bases). The V gene lost 6 bases and the J gene lost 2 bases, with 8 bases spanning the gap. Per the germline V gene, CDR1 is MNHEY and CDR2 is SMNVEV (reference sequence). This CDR3 has 12 amino acids. This chain's CDR3 is CASSAGPYEQYF. The CDR3 bases are TGTGCCAGCAGCGCGGGACCCTACGAGCAGTACTTC.

This clone was counted between two and nine times. The junction and the germline gene differ at one end; a read error may be behind it. The V call is TRBV12-3 or TRBV12-4, the J call TRBJ2-7, with 9 bases fitting TRBD2. There are 15 residues in the CDR3. In DNA form, the CDR3 reads TGTGCCAACAGTTTGGGGACTAGCATCGTATACGAGCAGTACTTC. This gives the protein CANSLGTSIVYEQYF.

V usage is TRBV5-5 and J usage is TRBJ1-5, with a weak D call TRBD1 (5 bases). The CDR3 is 16 residues long. CDR1 and CDR2 (germline): SGHKS, YYEKEE (reference sequence). Trimming shortened V by 0 bases and J by 0 bases, and 10 bases separated the two germline ends. CDR3 residues: CASSLVGGDSNQPQHF. DNA for the CDR3: TGTGCCAGCAGCTTGGTTGGGGGGGATAGCAATCAGCCCCAGCATTTT.

The rearrangement links TRBV20-1 to TRBJ1-5; the D is unclear. Per germline, CDR1 DFQATT and CDR2 SNEGSKA (reference sequence). V lost 2 bases and J lost 0, with 8 bases in between. The CDR3 is made up of 14 amino acids. For the CDR3, the DNA is TGCAGTGCTAGATTGGTGGGTAGCAATCAGCCCCAGCATTTT. Protein product: CSARLVGSNQPQHF.

The chain combines TRBV20-1 with TRBJ1-5; D not resolved. The germline CDR1 and CDR2 sequences are DFQATT and SNEGSKA (reference sequence). The length of the CDR3 is 17 residues. V shed 7 bases and J shed 3 bases, with 25 bases lying between them. The CDR3 nucleotides read TGCAGTGTCCCGCCCCCTGGTATAGGCTATACCAATCAGCCCCAGCATTTT. Translation gives CSVPPPGIGYTNQPQHF.